This entry is about one TCR beta chain. Germline V gives CDR1 SEHNR, CDR2 FQNEAQ (reference sequence). CDR3 length: 15 amino acids. Trimming removed 5 bases at V and 12 bases at J, with 25 bases between. The data originate from a study of blood T cell repertoires in COVID-19. Libraries were prepared by immunoSEQ multiplex PCR; TCRdb keeps only in-frame clonotypes and omits some of them. This sample carries a few hundred thousand clones, 80% to 90% of them seen once, and the ten largest clones take more than 8.5%. This clonotype originated in a woman aged 18-29 years who had recovered from COVID-19. The chain has TRBV7-9 and TRBJ1-1; D is perhaps TRBD1 (6 bases). Sequencing was performed on PBMCs or T cells enriched from blood (not recorded which). CDR3 sequence reads: CASSKDGGLAFVTFF. Here the CDR3 DNA reads TGTGCCAGCAGCAAGGACGGGGGGCTAGCGTTCGTTACTTTCTTT.